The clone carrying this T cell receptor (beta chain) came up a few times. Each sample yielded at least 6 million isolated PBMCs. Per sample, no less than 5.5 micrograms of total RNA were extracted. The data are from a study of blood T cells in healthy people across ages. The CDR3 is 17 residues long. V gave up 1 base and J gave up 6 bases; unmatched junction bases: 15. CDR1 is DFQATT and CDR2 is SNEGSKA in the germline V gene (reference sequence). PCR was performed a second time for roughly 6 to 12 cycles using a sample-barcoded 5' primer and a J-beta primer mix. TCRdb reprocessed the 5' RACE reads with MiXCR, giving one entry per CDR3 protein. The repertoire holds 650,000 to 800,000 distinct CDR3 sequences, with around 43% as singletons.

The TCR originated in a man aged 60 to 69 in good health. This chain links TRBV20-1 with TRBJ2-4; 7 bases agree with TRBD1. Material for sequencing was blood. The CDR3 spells CSARASNTDRSLNIQYF. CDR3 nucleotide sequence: TGCAGTGCTAGAGCCTCAAATACGGACAGGTCTTTAAACATTCAGTACTTC.